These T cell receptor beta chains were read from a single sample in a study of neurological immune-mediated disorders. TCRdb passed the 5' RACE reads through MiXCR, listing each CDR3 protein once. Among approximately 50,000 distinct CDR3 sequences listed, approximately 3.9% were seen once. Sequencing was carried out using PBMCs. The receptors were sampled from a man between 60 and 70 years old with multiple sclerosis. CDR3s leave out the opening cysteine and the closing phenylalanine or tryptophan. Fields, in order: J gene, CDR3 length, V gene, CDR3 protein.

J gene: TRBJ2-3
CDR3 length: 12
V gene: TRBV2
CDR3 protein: ASSLSGSTDTQY

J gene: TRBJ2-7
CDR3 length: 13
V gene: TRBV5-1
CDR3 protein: ASSQSGTGLNEQY

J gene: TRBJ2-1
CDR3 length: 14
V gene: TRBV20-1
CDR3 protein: SASSGASFSYNEQF

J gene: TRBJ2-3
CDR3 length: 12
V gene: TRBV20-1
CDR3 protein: SASGRALADTQY

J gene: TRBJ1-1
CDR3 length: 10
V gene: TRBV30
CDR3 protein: ACSARENQAF

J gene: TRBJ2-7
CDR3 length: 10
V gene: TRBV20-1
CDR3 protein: SATPGSYEQY

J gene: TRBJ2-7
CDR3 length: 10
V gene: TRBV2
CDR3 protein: ASSVLIYEQY

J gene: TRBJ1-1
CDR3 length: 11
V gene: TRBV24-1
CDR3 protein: ATSDIDQTKAF

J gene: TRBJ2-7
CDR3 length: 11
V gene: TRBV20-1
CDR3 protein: SARDQGSYEQY

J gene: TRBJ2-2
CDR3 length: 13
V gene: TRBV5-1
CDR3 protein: ASSLDSGGTGELF

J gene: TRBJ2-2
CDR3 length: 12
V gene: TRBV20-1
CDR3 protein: SAPRTGGTGELF

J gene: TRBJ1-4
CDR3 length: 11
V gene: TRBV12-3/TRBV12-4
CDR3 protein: ASSLGAREKLF